Below, one TCR beta chain is given with its context. What it binds is unknown. The read halts 3 residues ahead of the CDR3 end, with the missing end drawn from the germline J gene. Most patients and controls had Caucasian heritage. These data are taken from a study of T cell clonality in common variable immunodeficiency. Study-wide results and caveats: Common variable immunodeficiency TCR beta sequences reportedly had fewer deletions and N-nucleotide insertions.

V lost 7 bases, J lost 1 base, and 14 bases lay in between. The germline CDR1 and CDR2 sequences are LNHDA and SQIVND (reference sequence). This CDR3 has 15 residues. Sequencing was performed with immunoSEQ multiplex PCR; in TCRdb, only in-frame clones are kept and a portion is missing. Singletons are absent from the sample, which has approximately 35,000 clones. The chain is built from TRBV19 and TRBJ1-5; weak D call: TRBD1 (6 bases). The sequence was collected from a human donor with common variable immunodeficiency. The sequencing sample was made of peripheral blood mononuclear cells. The CDR3 spells CASTRTDRSNQPQHF. The CDR3 bases that were read are TGTGCCAGTACCCGAACAGACAGGAGCAATCAGCCC.